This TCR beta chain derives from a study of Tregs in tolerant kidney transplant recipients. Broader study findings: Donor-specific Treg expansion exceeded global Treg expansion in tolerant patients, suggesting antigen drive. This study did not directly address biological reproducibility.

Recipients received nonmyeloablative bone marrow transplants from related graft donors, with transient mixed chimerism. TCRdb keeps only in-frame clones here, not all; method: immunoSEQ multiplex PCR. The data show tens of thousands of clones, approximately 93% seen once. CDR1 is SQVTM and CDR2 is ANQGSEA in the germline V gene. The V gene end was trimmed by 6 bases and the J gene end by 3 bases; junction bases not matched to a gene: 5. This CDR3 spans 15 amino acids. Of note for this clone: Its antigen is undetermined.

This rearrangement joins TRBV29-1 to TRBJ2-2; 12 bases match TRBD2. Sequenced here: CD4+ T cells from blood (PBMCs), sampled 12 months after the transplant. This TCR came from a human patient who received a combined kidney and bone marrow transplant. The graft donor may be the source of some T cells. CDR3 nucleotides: TGCAGCGTGACTAGCGGGAGTATGGACACCGGGGAGCTGTTTTTT. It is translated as CSVTSGSMDTGELFF.